The clone carrying this TCR beta chain was seen at least ten times. These data come from a study of low-dose radiotherapy and immunotherapy resistance in tumors. Study as a whole: At a dose of 200 mg/m2, intravenous cyclophosphamide was given every two weeks, one day before radiation and immunotherapy.

TRAV- and TRBV-specific primers, spanning alpha and beta chains, primed first-strand cDNA. The authors ran 15 to 20 PCR cycles to amplify TCRs with a constant-region primer and V-primer adapter. TCRdb re-derived calls from the reads in MiXCR, one entry per CDR3 protein. This sample has fewer than 90,000 distinct CDR3 sequences, with over 15% found just once. Germline V gene lookup returns CDR1 SGHVS and CDR2 FQNEAQ. The CDR3 length is 16 residues. V was clipped by 5 bases and J by 2 bases; unmatched bases: 6. Indicated time point: before trial treatment. The receptor was isolated from a male donor with prostate cancer. Specimen: PBMCs, collected before treatment. The V call is TRBV7-8, the J call TRBJ2-1; TRBD1 aligns across 10 bases. CDR3 in amino acids: CASSRLGTGAYNEQFF. CDR3 bases: TGTGCCAGCAGCAGACTAGGGACAGGGGCCTACAATGAGCAGTTCTTC.